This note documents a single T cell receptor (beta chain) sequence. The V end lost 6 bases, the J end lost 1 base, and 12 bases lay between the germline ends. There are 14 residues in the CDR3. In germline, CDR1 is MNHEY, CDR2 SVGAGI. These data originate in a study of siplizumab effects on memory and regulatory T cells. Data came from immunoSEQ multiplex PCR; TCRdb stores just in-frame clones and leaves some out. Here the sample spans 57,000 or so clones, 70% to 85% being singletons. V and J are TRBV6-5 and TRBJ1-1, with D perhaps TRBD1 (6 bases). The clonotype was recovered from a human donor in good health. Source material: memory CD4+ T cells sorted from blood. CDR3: CASSQTGGNTEAFF. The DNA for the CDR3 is TGTGCCAGCAGCCAGACAGGCGGGAACACTGAAGCTTTCTTT.